This T cell receptor (beta chain) is from a study of vaccination and CD4 T cells after COVID-19 (dated by TCRdb to the early 2020s). About the full investigation: In the convalescent cohort there were six males and four females, among whom were two Hispanic individuals, seven Caucasians, two Asians and one multiracial person. Culture stimuli were overlapping spike peptide pools from SARS-CoV-2 and from the common cold coronaviruses HCoV-NL63, HCoV-OC43 and HCoV-229E. Participants received two doses of either the Pfizer-BioNTech BNT162b2 vaccine (n=8) or the Moderna mRNA-1273 vaccine (n=2). In 10 COVID-19 convalescent patients and a handful of infection-naive healthy vaccine recipients, researchers compared the spike-specific CD4+ TCR repertoire from before mRNA vaccination with the repertoire from after. In an earlier paper using these donors, memory CD4+ T cell crossreactivity between SARS-CoV-2 and common cold coronavirus spike proteins was assessed at the TCR clonotype level. In control cultures, a CEFX viral epitope pool was used as positive control, an HIV-1 Nef peptide pool was used as negative control, or no peptide was added. Post-COVID blood samples were collected from convalescent patients a median of approximately 93 days after diagnosis, with a range of about 30 to 161 days. Post-vaccine blood samples were taken a median of around 77 days after the second vaccine dose, with a range of roughly 13 to 250 days. Overall study results and their limits: In convalescent patients, nearly all vaccine-specific clones (304 of 307) were found to be mono-reactive for SARS-CoV-2 spike rather than cross-reactive with common cold coronaviruses. The median number of SARS-CoV-2-reactive clonotypes rose from 20 to 25 after infection to roughly 40 after vaccination, but the change was not significant. The study included relatively few convalescent patients and did not analyze early timepoints after natural infection. In convalescent patients, a median roughly 85% of post-vaccine SARS-CoV-2-reactive clones were detected only after vaccination, and vaccine-specific priming was suggested by this finding.

Worth noting for this clonotype: The antigen it binds to is not known. No per-base quality is available; no much larger clone lies one base away.

V is pruned by 4 bases and J by 1 base, leaving 1 base of the junction without a gene match. Including cysteine and phenylalanine, the CDR3 has 13 amino acids. Only the CDR3 DNA stays, 39 bases, in frame from base 1. The germline V gene (reference sequence) provides CDR1 SGHKS and CDR2 YYEKEE. This specimen's treatment or condition label, interpreted: approximately 10-day PBMC culture with coronavirus spike peptide pools or control peptides (ViraFEST assay). CD4+ T cells from unexposed donors were collected before the COVID-19 pandemic (2011-2018). To expand antigen-specific T cells with peptide pools and then pick out the expanded clonotypes through TCR sequencing, the study relied on the ViraFEST assay. Each well held two million PBMCs cultured with 10 ug/ml peptide pools in IMDM containing approximately 4.8% human AB serum and approximately 10 IU/ml IL-2. Half of the culture medium was replaced with fresh IL-2-containing medium on days 3 and 7. After about 11 days of culture, CD4+ T cells were isolated by negative selection using the EasySep CD4+ T cell isolation kit. As cell number allowed, CD4+ T cells from unexposed donors were tested for reactivity to SARS-CoV-2 S and N and to four common cold coronavirus spike pools. PBMCs were separated from whole blood using Ficoll-Paque Plus gradient centrifugation and then either used fresh or cryopreserved at -140C. Each culture condition was generally run in triplicate wells. The leukapheresis product for the unexposed donors was obtained through commercial purchase.

The method was PCR. TCR sequencing of DNA from cultured CD4+ T cells used the Oncomine TCR Beta short-read assay at the Johns Hopkins FTIC core. The QIAamp micro DNA kit was used to extract genomic DNA from the cultured CD4+ T cells. Oncomine TCR Beta libraries from cultured CD4+ T cells were pooled using unique dual indexes and sequenced on an Illumina iSeq 100. Per the original workflow: Non-productive sequences were filtered out, and CDR3s that did not start with C, did not end with F or W, or were shorter than 7 amino acids were discarded. The MANAFEST web application was used to identify antigen-specific clonotypes by comparing peptide-stimulated wells against reference wells and other culture wells. An FDR below 0.05, an odds ratio above 5, and a productive frequency above 0.1% in at least two of three replicate wells were required for clones to be considered positive. Clonotypes that were significantly expanded in both SARS-CoV-2 spike wells and at least one common cold coronavirus spike condition were defined as cross-reactive. Using R version 3.6.1, CDR3 homology was evaluated through Levenshtein distances (stringdist) along with unrooted phylogenetic trees (ape). The public sequencing data were trimmed at Q25 with fastp and processed into clonotypes with MiXCR by TCRdb, which kept only in-frame beta chains. Rows are combined by CDR3 protein, so each entry shows the most common genes and DNA. In this record, the V and J calls reflect TCRdb's handling and not the investigators' own analysis. This sample has 6,000 to 8,500 distinct CDR3 sequences in its table, and around 34% of those were observed once. The ten largest clonotypes hold roughly 11% of the sample.

The TCR was taken from a human donor in good health. The sequence links TRBV5-5 to TRBJ2-5, and 7 junction bases match TRBD1. Sequencing input: CD4+ T cells from blood, cultured in vitro. The DNA reads TGTGCCAGCAGCGGGGACAGCCAAGAGACCCAGTACTTC. Translated, this is CASSGDSQETQYF.